Sequencing of this T cell receptor beta chain was carried out in a study of T cells in Graves' hyperthyroidism and ophthalmopathy. Study results and limitations: Among clonotypes expanded in thyroid above 0.001, most were also found in blood.

This CDR3 has 14 amino acids. Trimming took off 4 bases at V and 5 bases at J, with 17 bases between the two ends. Looked up from germline, CDR1 is DFQATT and CDR2 is SNEGSKA (reference sequence). Amplified TCR beta CDR3 regions derived from RNA transcripts. TCR CDR3 underwent first-round RT-PCR with the HTBI primer set. In TCRdb, the multiplex PCR reads were re-called with MiXCR into one record per CDR3 protein. The table lists more than 550,000 distinct CDR3 sequences, approximately 19% of them singletons. This clonotype came up a few times. Its antigen is unidentified. The clonotype was recovered from a woman in her fifties or sixties with Graves' hyperthyroidism that later progressed to Graves' ophthalmopathy. The source material was blood. The V call is TRBV20-1, the J call TRBJ2-5; D might be TRBD2 (6 bases). CDR3 sequence reads: CSATSPTRVETQYF. In DNA, the CDR3 is TGCAGTGCTACTTCACCGACTAGAGTGGAGACCCAGTACTTC.